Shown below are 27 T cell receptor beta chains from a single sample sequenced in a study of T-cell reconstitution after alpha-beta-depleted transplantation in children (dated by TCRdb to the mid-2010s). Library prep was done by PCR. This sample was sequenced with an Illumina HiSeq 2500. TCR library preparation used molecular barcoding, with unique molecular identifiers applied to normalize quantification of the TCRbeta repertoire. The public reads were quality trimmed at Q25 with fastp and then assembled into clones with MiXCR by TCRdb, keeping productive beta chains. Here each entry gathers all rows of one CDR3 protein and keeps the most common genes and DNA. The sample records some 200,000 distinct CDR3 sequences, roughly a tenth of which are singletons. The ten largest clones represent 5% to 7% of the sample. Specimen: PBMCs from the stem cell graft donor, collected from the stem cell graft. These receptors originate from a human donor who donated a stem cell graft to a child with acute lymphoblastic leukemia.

The CDR3 region is CASSEWGAKNIQYF. As DNA, the CDR3 is TGTGCCAGCAGTGAGTGGGGGGCCAAAAACATTCAGTACTTC. This chain links TRBV2 with TRBJ2-4; D is perhaps TRBD1 or TRBD2 (5 bases each). Between the trimmed V and J ends, which lost 3 bases and 1 base, there was a span of 7 bases. Looked up from germline, CDR1 is SNHLY and CDR2 is FYNNEI. The CDR3 length is 14 residues. The full variable domain, completed using reference TRBV2 and TRBJ2-4, is EPEVTQTPSHQVTQMGQEVILRCVPISNHLYFYWYRQILGQKVEFLVSFYNNEISEKSEIFDDQFSVERPDGSNFTLKIRSTKLEDSAMYFCASSEWGAKNIQYFGAGTRLSVL.

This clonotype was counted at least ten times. The CDR3 loop reads CSASTGGEPDTQYF. As DNA, the CDR3 is TGCAGTGCTTCGACAGGGGGCGAACCAGATACGCAGTATTTT. The rearrangement uses TRBV20-1 and TRBJ2-3; 10 nucleotides match TRBD1. This CDR3 region has 14 residues. From germline, CDR1 is DFQATT and CDR2 SNEGSKA (reference sequence). With 5 bases clipped from V and 4 bases from J, the junction kept 6 bases outside the gene matches.

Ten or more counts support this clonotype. The CDR3 sequence is CASSVATWNEQYF. The CDR3 DNA sequence: TGTGCCAGCAGCGTAGCTACGTGGAACGAGCAGTACTTC. V usage is TRBV9 and J usage is TRBJ2-7; D is uncertain. This CDR3 comprises 13 residues. Germline CDR1 SGDLS, CDR2 YYNGEE. V shed 0 bases and J shed 5 bases, with 9 bases lying between them.

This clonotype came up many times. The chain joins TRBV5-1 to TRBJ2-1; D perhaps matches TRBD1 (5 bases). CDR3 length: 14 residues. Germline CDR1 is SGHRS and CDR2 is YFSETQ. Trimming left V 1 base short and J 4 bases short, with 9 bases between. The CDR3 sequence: CASSLTGTYNEQFF. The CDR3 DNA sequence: TGCGCCAGCAGCTTGACAGGCACGTACAATGAGCAGTTCTTC.

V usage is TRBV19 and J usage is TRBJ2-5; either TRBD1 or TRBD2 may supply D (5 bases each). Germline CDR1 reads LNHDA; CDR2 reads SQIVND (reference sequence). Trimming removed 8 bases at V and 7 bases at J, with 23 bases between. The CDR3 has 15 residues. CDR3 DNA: TGTGCCAGTGGTGCACACGGGGCCACAAAAGGGACCCAGTACTTC. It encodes CASGAHGATKGTQYF.

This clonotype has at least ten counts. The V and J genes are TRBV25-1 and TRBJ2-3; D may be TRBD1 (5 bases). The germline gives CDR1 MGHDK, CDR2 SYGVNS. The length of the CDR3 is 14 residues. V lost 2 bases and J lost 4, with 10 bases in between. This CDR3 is CASSELVGADTQYF. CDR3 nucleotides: TGTGCCAGCAGTGAACTTGTAGGGGCAGATACGCAGTATTTT. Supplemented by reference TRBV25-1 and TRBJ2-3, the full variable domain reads EADIYQTPRYLVIGTGKKITLECSQTMGHDKMYWYQQDPGMELHLIHYSYGVNSTEKGDLSSESTVSRIRTEHFPLTLESARPSHTSQYLCASSELVGADTQYFGPGTRLTVL.

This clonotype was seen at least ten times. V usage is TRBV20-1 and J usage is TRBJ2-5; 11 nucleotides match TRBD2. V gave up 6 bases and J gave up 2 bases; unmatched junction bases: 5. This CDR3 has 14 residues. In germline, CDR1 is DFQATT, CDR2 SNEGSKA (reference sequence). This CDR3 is CSAPGLAEQETQYF. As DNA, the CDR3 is TGCAGTGCCCCGGGACTAGCGGAACAAGAGACCCAGTACTTC.

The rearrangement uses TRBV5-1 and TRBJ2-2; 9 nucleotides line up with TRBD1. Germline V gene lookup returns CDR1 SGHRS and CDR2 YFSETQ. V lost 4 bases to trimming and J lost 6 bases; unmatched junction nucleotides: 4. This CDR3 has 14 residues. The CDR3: CASSPDRGPGELFF. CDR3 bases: TGCGCCAGCAGCCCGGACAGGGGACCCGGGGAGCTGTTTTTT. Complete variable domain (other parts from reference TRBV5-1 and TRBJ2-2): KAGVTQTPRYLIKTRGQQVTLSCSPISGHRSVSWYQQTPGQGLQFLFEYFSETQRNKGNFPGRFSGRQFSNSRSEMNVSTLELGDSALYLCASSPDRGPGELFFGEGSRLTVL.

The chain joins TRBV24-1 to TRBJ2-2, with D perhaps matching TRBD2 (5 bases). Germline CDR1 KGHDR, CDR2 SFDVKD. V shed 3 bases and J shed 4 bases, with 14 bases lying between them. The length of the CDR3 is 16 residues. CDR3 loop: CATSDVKRSSTGELFF. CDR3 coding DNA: TGTGCCACCAGTGATGTGAAGCGGAGTAGCACCGGGGAGCTGTTTTTT.

The CDR3 here is CASSYASGGAYNEQFF. The CDR3 DNA reads as TGCGCCAGCAGCTACGCTAGCGGGGGGGCCTACAATGAGCAGTTCTTC. The chain uses TRBV5-1 and TRBJ2-1; 12 bases fit TRBD2. Germline CDR1 and CDR2: SGHRS and YFSETQ. The CDR3 extends over 16 amino acids. The V segment lost 3 bases and the J segment 2 bases; nucleotides outside the gene matches: 3.

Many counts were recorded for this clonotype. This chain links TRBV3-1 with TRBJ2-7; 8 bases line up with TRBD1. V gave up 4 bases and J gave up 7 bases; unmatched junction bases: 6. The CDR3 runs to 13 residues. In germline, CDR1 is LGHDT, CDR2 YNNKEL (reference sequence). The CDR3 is CASSLTTGGEQYF. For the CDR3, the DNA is TGTGCCAGCAGCCTTACTACAGGGGGTGAGCAGTACTTC.

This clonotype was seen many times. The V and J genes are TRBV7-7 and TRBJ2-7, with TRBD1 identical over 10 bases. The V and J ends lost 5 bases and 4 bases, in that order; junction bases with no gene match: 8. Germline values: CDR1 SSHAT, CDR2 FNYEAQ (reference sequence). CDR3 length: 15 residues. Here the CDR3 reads CASSPGQGGGYEQYF. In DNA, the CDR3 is TGTGCCAGCAGCCCCGGACAGGGGGGAGGTTACGAGCAGTACTTC. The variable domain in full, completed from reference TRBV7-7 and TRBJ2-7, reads GAGVSQSPRYKVTKRGQDVTLRCDPISSHATLYWYQQALGQGPEFLTYFNYEAQPDKSGLPSDRFSAERPEGSISTLTIQRTEQRDSAMYRCASSPGQGGGYEQYFGPGTRLTVT.

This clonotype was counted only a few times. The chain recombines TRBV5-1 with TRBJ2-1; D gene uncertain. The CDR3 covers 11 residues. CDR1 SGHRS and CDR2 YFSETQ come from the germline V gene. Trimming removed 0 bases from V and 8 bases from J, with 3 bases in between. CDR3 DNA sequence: TGCGCCAGCAGCTTGGAACATGAGCAGTTCTTC. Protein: CASSLEHEQFF.

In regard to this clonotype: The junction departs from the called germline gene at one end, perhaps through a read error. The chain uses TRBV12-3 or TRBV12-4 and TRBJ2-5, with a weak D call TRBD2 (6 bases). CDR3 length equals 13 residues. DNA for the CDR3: TGTGCCAGCAGTCTAGCCGCGGGGGAGACCCAGTACTTC. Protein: CASSLAAGETQYF.

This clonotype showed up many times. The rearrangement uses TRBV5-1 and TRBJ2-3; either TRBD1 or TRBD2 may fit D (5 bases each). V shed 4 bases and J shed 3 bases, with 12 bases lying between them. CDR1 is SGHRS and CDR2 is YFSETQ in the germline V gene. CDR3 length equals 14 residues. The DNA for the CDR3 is TGCGCCAGCAGCCGAGGGACGGAGACAGATACGCAGTATTTT. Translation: CASSRGTETDTQYF. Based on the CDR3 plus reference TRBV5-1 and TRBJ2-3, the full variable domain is KAGVTQTPRYLIKTRGQQVTLSCSPISGHRSVSWYQQTPGQGLQFLFEYFSETQRNKGNFPGRFSGRQFSNSRSEMNVSTLELGDSALYLCASSRGTETDTQYFGPGTRLTVL.

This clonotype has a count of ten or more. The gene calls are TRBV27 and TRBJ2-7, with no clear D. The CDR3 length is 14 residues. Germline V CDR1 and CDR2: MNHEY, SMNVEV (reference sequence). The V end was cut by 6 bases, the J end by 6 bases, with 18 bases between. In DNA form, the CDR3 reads TGTGCCAGCAGGCAGGATCTTGGCTTTGGCGAGCAGTACTTC. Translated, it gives CASRQDLGFGEQYF.

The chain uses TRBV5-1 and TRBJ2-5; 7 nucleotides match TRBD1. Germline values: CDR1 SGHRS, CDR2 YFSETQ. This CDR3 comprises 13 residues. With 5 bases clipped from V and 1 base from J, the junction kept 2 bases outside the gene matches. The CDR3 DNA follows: TGCGCCAGCAGGACAGGGTTCCAAGAGACCCAGTACTTC. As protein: CASRTGFQETQYF.

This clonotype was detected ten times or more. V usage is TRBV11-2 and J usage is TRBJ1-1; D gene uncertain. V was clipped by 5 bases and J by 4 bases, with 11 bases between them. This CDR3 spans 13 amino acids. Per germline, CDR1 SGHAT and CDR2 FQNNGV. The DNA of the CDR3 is TGTGCCAGCAGCAGACCTTCCTCCACTGAAGCTTTCTTT. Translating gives CASSRPSSTEAFF.

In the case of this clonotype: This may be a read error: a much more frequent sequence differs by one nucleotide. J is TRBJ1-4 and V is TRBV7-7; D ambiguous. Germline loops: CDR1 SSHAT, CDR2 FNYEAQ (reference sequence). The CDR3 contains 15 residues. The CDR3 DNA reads TGTGCCAGCAGCTTAGCCGGACTGCACAATGAAAAACTGATTTTT. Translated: CASSLAGLHNEKLIF. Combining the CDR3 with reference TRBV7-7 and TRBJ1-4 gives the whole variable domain GAGVSQSPRYKVTKRGQDVTLRCDPISSHATLYWYQQALGQGPEFLTYFNYEAQPDKSGLPSDRFSAERPEGSISTLTIQRTEQRDSAMYRCASSLAGLHNEKLIFGSGTQLSVL.

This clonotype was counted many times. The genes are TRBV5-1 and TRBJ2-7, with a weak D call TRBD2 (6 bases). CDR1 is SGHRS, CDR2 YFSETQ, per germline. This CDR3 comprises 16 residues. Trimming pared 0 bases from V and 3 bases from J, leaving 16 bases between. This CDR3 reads CASSLVPRGGFYEQYF. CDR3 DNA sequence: TGCGCCAGCAGCTTGGTGCCCCGAGGAGGGTTCTACGAGCAGTACTTC.

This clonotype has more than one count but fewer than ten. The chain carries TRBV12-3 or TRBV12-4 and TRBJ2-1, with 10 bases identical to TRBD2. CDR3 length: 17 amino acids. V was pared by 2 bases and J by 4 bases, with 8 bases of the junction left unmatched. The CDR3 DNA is TGTGCCAGCAGTTTATCTAGCGGGGGACCACCATACAATGAGCAGTTCTTC. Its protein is CASSLSSGGPPYNEQFF.

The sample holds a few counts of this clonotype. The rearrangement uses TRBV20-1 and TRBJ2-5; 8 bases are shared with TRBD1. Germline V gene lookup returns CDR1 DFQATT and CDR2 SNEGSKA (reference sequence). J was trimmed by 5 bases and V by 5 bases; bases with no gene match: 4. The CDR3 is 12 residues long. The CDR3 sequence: CSAGQGGETQYF. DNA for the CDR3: TGCAGTGCTGGACAGGGTGGGGAGACCCAGTACTTC.

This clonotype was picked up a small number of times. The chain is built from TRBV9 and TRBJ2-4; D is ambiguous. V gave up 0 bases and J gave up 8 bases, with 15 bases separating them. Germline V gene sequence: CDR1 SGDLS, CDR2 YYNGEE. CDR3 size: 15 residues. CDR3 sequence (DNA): TGTGCCAGCAGCGTAGGGCTTACCTCATGGGACATTCAGTACTTC. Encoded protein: CASSVGLTSWDIQYF. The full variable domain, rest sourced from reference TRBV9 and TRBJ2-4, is DSGVTQTPKHLITATGQRVTLRCSPRSGDLSVYWYQQSLDQGLQFLIQYYNGEERAKGNILERFSAQQFPDLHSELNLSSLELGDSALYFCASSVGLTSWDIQYFGAGTRLSVL.

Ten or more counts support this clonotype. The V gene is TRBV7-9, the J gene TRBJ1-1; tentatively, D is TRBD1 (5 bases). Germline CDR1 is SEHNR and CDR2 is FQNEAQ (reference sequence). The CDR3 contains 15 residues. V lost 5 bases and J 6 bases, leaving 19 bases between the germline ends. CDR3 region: CASSPQGTTGAEAFF. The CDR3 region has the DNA TGTGCCAGCAGCCCGCAAGGGACTACGGGGGCTGAAGCTTTCTTT.

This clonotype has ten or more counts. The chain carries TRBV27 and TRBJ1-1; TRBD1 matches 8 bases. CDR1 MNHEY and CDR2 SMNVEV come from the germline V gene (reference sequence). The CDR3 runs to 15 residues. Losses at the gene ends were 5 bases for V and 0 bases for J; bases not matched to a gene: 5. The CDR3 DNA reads TGTGCCAGCAGTCGGACAGGGTGGGTGAACACTGAAGCTTTCTTT. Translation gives CASSRTGWVNTEAFF.

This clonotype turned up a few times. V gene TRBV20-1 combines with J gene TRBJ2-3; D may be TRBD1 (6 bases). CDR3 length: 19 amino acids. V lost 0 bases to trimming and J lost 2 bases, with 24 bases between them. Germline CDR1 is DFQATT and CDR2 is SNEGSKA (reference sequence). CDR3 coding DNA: TGCAGTGCTAGAGATGTGGCAGGGGTGGGGGTTTATTTCACAGATACGCAGTATTTT. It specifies CSARDVAGVGVYFTDTQYF.

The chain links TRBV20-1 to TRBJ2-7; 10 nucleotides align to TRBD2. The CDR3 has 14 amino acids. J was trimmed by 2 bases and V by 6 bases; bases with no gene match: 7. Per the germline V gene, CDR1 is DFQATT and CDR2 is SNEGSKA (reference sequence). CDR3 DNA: TGCAGTGCCCCCGGGCTAGCGGGGGCCTACGAGCAGTACTTC. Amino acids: CSAPGLAGAYEQYF.